Listed below are T cell receptor beta chains from one sample, sequenced in a study of cytomegalovirus exposure and HLA in healthy donors. The method was immunoSEQ multiplex PCR; TCRdb's version includes in-frame clones alone and lacks a portion of them. The sample includes just over 150,000 clones, roughly 78% seen only once; the top ten take roughly 6.6%. The sample taken for sequencing was PBMCs. The receptors were gathered from a man in his forties in good health and CMV-seropositive. Both conserved end residues are part of each CDR3. Only part of the rows carry a size: once, few, many, or a class if the clone is expanded.

NA | 13 | TRBV2 | CASGLAGGDEQFF
NA | 16 | TRBV19 | CASSIPGSGGADTQYF
NA | 12 | TRBV6-5 | CASREGPGEQYF
NA | 14 | TRBV10-2 | CASSRDRVGYGYTF
NA | 18 | TRBV19 | CASSVLGRQGFHTDTQYF
NA | 16 | TRBV5-6 | CASSLVGTSGKHEQYF
NA | 16 | TRBV25-1 | CASRAGDILSTDTQYF
once | 13 | TRBV7-9 | CASSPRTDNEQFF
NA | 14 | TRBV19 | CASSIIVGGTEAFF
once | 13 | TRBV7-9 | CASEIRGFTEAFF
NA | 12 | TRBV10-3 | CAIGGGSYEQYF
NA | 13 | TRBV7-9 | CASSSQGNYGYTF
NA | 15 | TRBV27 | CASRRQGLSNQPQHF
NA | 15 | TRBV11-2 | CASSLDLMLAGEQYF
NA | 11 | TRBV11-2 | CASSLVGGYTF
NA | 19 | TRBV2 | CASSRRHSPAISTNEKLFF
NA | 15 | TRBV5-1 | CASSSGTGPYEEQYF
NA | 13 | TRBV7-2 | CASGQGAGEKLFF
NA | 13 | TRBV19 | CASSRLPGDEQYF
NA | 15 | TRBV5-8 | CASSLGTGYTGELFF
NA | 18 | TRBV7-9 | CASSLGGSGFYSNQPQHF
NA | 13 | TRBV2 | CASSGTGITEAFF
NA | 13 | TRBV7-8 | CASSSTGSYEQYF
NA | 13 | TRBV11-1 | CASSVNWESPLHF
medium-sized | 13 | TRBV30 | CAWSTGGLTEAFF
NA | 16 | TRBV4-2 | CASSQEGAGVPDTQYF
NA | 17 | TRBV5-1 | CASSLRGAGRNTDTQYF
NA | 17 | TRBV27 | CASSTTSGLSSYNEQFF
NA | 14 | TRBV6-5 | CASSYSAVPYEQYF
few | 13 | TRBV7-9 | CASSSNGQAEAFF